These 10 T cell receptor beta chains originate from one sample sequenced in a study of T cells in women clearing cervical HPV infection. Sequenced by immunoSEQ multiplex PCR; TCRdb stores in-frame clones only, minus some. This table holds around 30,000 clones. The specimen sequenced was blood buffy coat. The source of these receptors is a woman between 18 and 70 years old with a cervical HPV16 infection that either progressed to CIN3+ or cleared (not recorded which).

Worth noting for this clone: The read ends 3 residues early relative to the CDR3; the germline J gene fills the gap. This chain uses TRBV20-1 with TRBJ2-2, with TRBD1 matching over 9 bases. Germline CDR1 is DFQATT and CDR2 is SNEGSKA (reference sequence). The J segment lost 6 bases and the V segment lost 4 bases, leaving 6 bases of the junction unmatched. The CDR3 spans 14 residues. CDR3 protein: CSANQQGAAGELFF. CDR3 bases read: TGCAGTGCTAATCAACAGGGGGCAGCCGGGGAG.

As for this clone: The missing CDR3 end, 3 residues past where the read stops, is filled in from the germline J gene. The chain links TRBV6-4 to TRBJ2-2; TRBD1 or TRBD2 may be the D gene (5 bases each). This CDR3 has 14 residues. The germline V and J ends were trimmed by 5 bases and 3 bases, with 10 bases remaining between them. Germline V gene sequence: CDR1 MRHNA, CDR2 SNTAGT. The chain's CDR3 is CASSKRGDTGELFF. CDR3 DNA (partial): TGTGCCAGCAGTAAAAGAGGGGACACCGGGGAG.

A note on this clone: From the germline J gene comes the end of the CDR3, since the read stops 3 residues before it. This chain uses TRBV3-1 (or the pseudogene TRBV3-2) with TRBJ1-6; 9 nucleotides agree with TRBD1. Germline V lookup: CDR1 LGHDT, CDR2 YNNKEL (reference sequence). CDR3 length: 16 residues. V lost 6 bases and J lost 10; bases outside the gene matches: 13. This chain's CDR3 is CASRTSPGQGHSPLHF. The part of the CDR3 DNA that was read is TGTGCCAGCAGGACCTCCCCGGGACAGGGCCACTCACCC.

Of note for this clone: The CDR3 goes on 3 residues after the read ends, and that part is filled in from the germline J gene. The chain carries TRBV12-3 or TRBV12-4 and TRBJ1-2; D remains unclear. V dropped 2 bases and J dropped 1 base, with 8 bases sitting between them. The CDR3 length is 14 residues. The part of the CDR3 DNA that was read is TGTGCCAGCAGTTTAAGGCCGGGTAACTATGGC. Translating gives CASSLRPGNYG. The full CDR3 sequence reads CASSLRPGNYGYTF.

Details on this clone: The read ends 3 residues early relative to the CDR3; the germline J gene fills the gap. The gene calls are TRBV7-8 and TRBJ2-2, with 8 nucleotides matching TRBD2. The germline gives CDR1 SGHVS, CDR2 FQNEAQ. CDR3 length: 17 residues. Losses at the gene ends were 4 bases for V and 7 bases for J; bases not matched to a gene: 14. This CDR3 reads CASSYEGTSGLGGELFF. CDR3 DNA, as far as it was read: TGTGCCAGCAGCTACGAGGGGACTAGTGGGTTGGGCGGGGAG.

CDR3 DNA, as far as it was read: TGTGCCAGCAGCCACTCTACTGCTCTT. Translation gives CASSHSTAL. The complete CDR3 sequence is CASSHSTALAFF. V usage is TRBV14 and J usage is TRBJ1-1, with D unclear. The CDR3 is cut off 3 residues early in the read; its end comes from the germline J gene. The CDR3 spans 12 residues. Germline V gene data show CDR1 as SGHDN and CDR2 as FVKESK.

Notes on this clone: The read ends 3 residues before the CDR3 terminus; that terminus is restored from the germline J gene. V gene TRBV12-3 or TRBV12-4 combines with J gene TRBJ2-1; a weak D match, TRBD2 (6 bases). The CDR3 is 15 residues long. V was shortened by 6 bases and J by 6 bases, with 18 bases between the two germline ends. The CDR3 reads CASRPGLSYPNEQFF. The CDR3 bases that were read are TGTGCCAGCAGGCCGGGACTCTCATACCCCAATGAG.

Notes on this clone: Read data end 3 residues before the CDR3 end; the end is taken from the germline J gene. This chain joins TRBV2 and TRBJ1-2; D is undetermined. Germline CDR1 reads SNHLY; CDR2 reads FYNNEI. The CDR3 runs to 13 residues. V lost 3 bases, J lost 4 bases, and 9 bases lay in between. This CDR3 is CASSETPSYGYTF. The DNA read from the CDR3 is TGTGCCAGCAGTGAGACCCCTAGCTATGGC.

On this clone: The CDR3 extends 3 residues past the end of the read, so its final part is completed from the germline J gene. This chain joins TRBV10-3 and TRBJ1-2; maybe TRBD1 (5 bases). This CDR3 has 14 residues. Deletions cut 0 bases from V and 5 bases from J, with 10 bases between. In germline, CDR1 is ENHRY, CDR2 SYGVKD. Partial CDR3 DNA: TGTGCCATCAGTGAGTCGAGAGGGGAATATGGC. This sequence encodes CAISESRGEYG. The CDR3, in full, reads CAISESRGEYGYTF.

With respect to this clone: The CDR3 end falls 3 residues outside the read, so it is completed with the germline J gene. The chain carries TRBV5-1 and TRBJ2-5; TRBD2 aligns across 9 bases. V shed 3 bases and J 3 bases; nucleotides not matched to a gene: 6. The CDR3 length is 15 residues. CDR1 and CDR2 (germline): SGHRS, YFSETQ. The CDR3 is CASSYSGGSEETQYF. The sequenced part of the CDR3 DNA is TGCGCCAGCAGCTACAGCGGGGGGTCGGAAGAGACC.